The rows below give T cell receptor beta chains drawn from one sample of a study of cytomegalovirus exposure and HLA in healthy donors. Profiling relied on immunoSEQ multiplex PCR, and the TCRdb table lists in-frame clones only, not all of them. This sample has approximately 130,000 clones, with over 70% found just once. Sequencing used PBMCs. The receptors were sampled from a woman aged 40 to 55 in good health and CMV-seronegative. The conserved cysteine and the conserved F or W are not part of the CDR3 here. Each record gives: J gene, V gene, clone size, CDR3 protein. Expanded clones are given a class, and other clones once, few, many or no size at all.

J gene: TRBJ1-1
V gene: TRBV2
clone size: -
CDR3 protein: ASSDAGNLNTEAF

J gene: TRBJ1-1
V gene: TRBV5-1
clone size: -
CDR3 protein: ASSLGSGLNTEAF

J gene: TRBJ2-1
V gene: TRBV19
clone size: few
CDR3 protein: ASARTSDFNEQF

J gene: TRBJ2-5
V gene: TRBV2
clone size: -
CDR3 protein: ASSAEETQY

J gene: TRBJ2-5
V gene: TRBV5-1
clone size: -
CDR3 protein: ASSVAVNQETQY

J gene: TRBJ2-7
V gene: TRBV5-4
clone size: -
CDR3 protein: ASSDDRAEGSYEQY

J gene: TRBJ1-5
V gene: TRBV21-1
clone size: -
CDR3 protein: ASSHKESESNQPQH

J gene: TRBJ1-2
V gene: TRBV27
clone size: -
CDR3 protein: ASSLTKTGGGGYT

J gene: TRBJ2-1
V gene: TRBV2
clone size: -
CDR3 protein: ASSVRLASYNEQF

J gene: TRBJ2-5
V gene: TRBV7-6
clone size: -
CDR3 protein: ASSSRERETQY

J gene: TRBJ1-2
V gene: TRBV5-1
clone size: -
CDR3 protein: ASSLDKNYGYT

J gene: TRBJ1-1
V gene: TRBV9
clone size: -
CDR3 protein: ASSPPGQGVMNTEAF

J gene: TRBJ1-5
V gene: TRBV6-1
clone size: -
CDR3 protein: ASSEGPKVPSPQH

J gene: TRBJ1-1
V gene: TRBV5-1
clone size: -
CDR3 protein: ASSLQGDTEAF

J gene: TRBJ2-1
V gene: TRBV6-6
clone size: -
CDR3 protein: ASSSHSGPNNEQF

J gene: TRBJ2-1
V gene: TRBV11-1
clone size: -
CDR3 protein: ASSLGTSGISQEQF

J gene: TRBJ1-3
V gene: TRBV27
clone size: -
CDR3 protein: ASRGDRSSGNTIY

J gene: TRBJ1-4
V gene: TRBV28
clone size: -
CDR3 protein: ASSPDRGKPGGKKLF

J gene: TRBJ2-2
V gene: TRBV6-1
clone size: -
CDR3 protein: ASSGVAGGFYTGELF

J gene: TRBJ2-1
V gene: TRBV18
clone size: few
CDR3 protein: ASSPGQGNEQF

J gene: TRBJ2-4
V gene: TRBV27
clone size: -
CDR3 protein: ASSQADRSSSIQY

J gene: TRBJ1-5
V gene: TRBV6-5
clone size: few
CDR3 protein: ASSYRGETQH

J gene: TRBJ2-7
V gene: TRBV30
clone size: -
CDR3 protein: AWSEGARAYEQY

J gene: TRBJ1-2
V gene: TRBV30
clone size: -
CDR3 protein: AWSEGGSYGYT

J gene: TRBJ1-4
V gene: TRBV28
clone size: once
CDR3 protein: ASSSPLGQGARGATNEKLF

J gene: TRBJ2-3
V gene: TRBV27
clone size: -
CDR3 protein: ASKPTGTDTQY

J gene: TRBJ2-2
V gene: TRBV5-1
clone size: few
CDR3 protein: ASSLSGTSGAGGELF

J gene: TRBJ2-4
V gene: TRBV18
clone size: -
CDR3 protein: ASSPPGQGTRNIQY

J gene: TRBJ1-5
V gene: TRBV5-1
clone size: -
CDR3 protein: ASSLDSYSNQPQH

J gene: TRBJ2-3
V gene: TRBV2
clone size: -
CDR3 protein: ASSPGLAGGYTDTQY

J gene: TRBJ1-5
V gene: TRBV4-2
clone size: -
CDR3 protein: ASSQDSDGGRGQPQH

J gene: TRBJ2-1
V gene: TRBV29-1
clone size: few
CDR3 protein: SVDGLPNLNEQF

J gene: TRBJ2-2
V gene: TRBV18
clone size: -
CDR3 protein: ASSGSGNSGELF

J gene: TRBJ1-6
V gene: TRBV12-5
clone size: -
CDR3 protein: ASGSRQGVWDSPLH

J gene: TRBJ2-5
V gene: TRBV5-1
clone size: -
CDR3 protein: ASSVGQTVETQY

J gene: TRBJ2-7
V gene: TRBV15
clone size: -
CDR3 protein: ATSGAPLGGPSWEQY

J gene: TRBJ2-1
V gene: TRBV19
clone size: -
CDR3 protein: ASATFGSMGYNEQF

J gene: TRBJ2-1
V gene: TRBV7-2
clone size: few
CDR3 protein: ASSLTSGGAREQF

J gene: TRBJ2-7
V gene: TRBV2
clone size: -
CDR3 protein: ASSREGQGLGEQY

J gene: TRBJ1-3
V gene: TRBV10-3
clone size: -
CDR3 protein: AIRSGTGGNTIY

J gene: TRBJ1-4
V gene: TRBV5-4
clone size: -
CDR3 protein: ASSSGGGTNEKLF

J gene: TRBJ2-5
V gene: TRBV5-1
clone size: once
CDR3 protein: ASRGGPGRETQY

J gene: TRBJ2-5
V gene: TRBV5-1
clone size: once
CDR3 protein: ASSKQPRETQY

J gene: TRBJ2-5
V gene: TRBV5-4
clone size: -
CDR3 protein: ASSLKTSGGPQETQY

J gene: TRBJ1-1
V gene: TRBV18
clone size: -
CDR3 protein: ASSPGQVNTEAF

J gene: TRBJ1-2
V gene: TRBV6-1
clone size: -
CDR3 protein: ASSPGQDVYGYT

J gene: TRBJ1-6
V gene: TRBV27
clone size: -
CDR3 protein: ASSLHFYRGGQVKYSPLH

J gene: TRBJ2-3
V gene: TRBV7-8
clone size: -
CDR3 protein: ASSAGAGTDTQY

J gene: TRBJ1-2
V gene: TRBV7-9
clone size: -
CDR3 protein: SSSLGSYGYT